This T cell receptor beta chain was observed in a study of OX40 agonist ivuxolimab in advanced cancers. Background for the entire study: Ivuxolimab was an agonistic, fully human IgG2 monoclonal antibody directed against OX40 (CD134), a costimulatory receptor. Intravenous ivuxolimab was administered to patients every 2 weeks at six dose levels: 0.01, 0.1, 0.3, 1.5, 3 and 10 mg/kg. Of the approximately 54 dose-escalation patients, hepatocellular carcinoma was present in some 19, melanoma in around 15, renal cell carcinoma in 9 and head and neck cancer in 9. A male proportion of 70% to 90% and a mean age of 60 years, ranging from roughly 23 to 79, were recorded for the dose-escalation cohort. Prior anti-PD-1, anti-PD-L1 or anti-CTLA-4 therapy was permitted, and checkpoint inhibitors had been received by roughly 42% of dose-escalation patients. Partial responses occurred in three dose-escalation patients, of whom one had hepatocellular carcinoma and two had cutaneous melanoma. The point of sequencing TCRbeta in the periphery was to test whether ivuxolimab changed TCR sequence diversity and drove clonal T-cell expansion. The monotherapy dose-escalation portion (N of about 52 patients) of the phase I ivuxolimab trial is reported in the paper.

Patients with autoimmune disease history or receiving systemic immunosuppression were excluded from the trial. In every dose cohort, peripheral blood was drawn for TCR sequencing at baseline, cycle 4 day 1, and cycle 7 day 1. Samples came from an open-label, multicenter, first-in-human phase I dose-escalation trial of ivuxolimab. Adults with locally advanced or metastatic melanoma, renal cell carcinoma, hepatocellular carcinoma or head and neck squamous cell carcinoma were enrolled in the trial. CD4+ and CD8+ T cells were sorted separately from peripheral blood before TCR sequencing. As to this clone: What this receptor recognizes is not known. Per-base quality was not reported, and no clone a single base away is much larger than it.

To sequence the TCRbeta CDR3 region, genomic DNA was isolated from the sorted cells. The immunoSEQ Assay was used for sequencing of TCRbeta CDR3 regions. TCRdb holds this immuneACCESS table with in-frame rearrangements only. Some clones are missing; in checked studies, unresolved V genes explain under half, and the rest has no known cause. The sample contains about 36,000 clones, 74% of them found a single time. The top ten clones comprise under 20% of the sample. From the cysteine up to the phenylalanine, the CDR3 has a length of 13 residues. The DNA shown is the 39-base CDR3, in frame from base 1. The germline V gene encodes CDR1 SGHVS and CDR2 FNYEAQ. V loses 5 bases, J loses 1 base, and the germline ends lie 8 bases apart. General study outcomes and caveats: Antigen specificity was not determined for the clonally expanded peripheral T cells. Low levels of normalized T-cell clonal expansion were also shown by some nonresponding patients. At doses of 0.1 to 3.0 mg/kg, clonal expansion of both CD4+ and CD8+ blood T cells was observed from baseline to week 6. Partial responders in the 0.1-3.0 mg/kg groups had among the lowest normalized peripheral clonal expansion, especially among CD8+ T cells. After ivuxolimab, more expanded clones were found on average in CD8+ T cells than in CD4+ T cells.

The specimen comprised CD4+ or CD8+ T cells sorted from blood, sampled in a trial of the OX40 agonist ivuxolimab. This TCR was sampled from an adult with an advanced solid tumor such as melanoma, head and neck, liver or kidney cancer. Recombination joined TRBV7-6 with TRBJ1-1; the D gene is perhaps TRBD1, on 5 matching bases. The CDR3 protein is CASSTDRNTEAFF. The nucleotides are TGTGCCAGCAGCACCGACAGGAACACTGAAGCTTTCTTT.